Below are 27 T cell receptor beta chains sequenced from a single sample in a study of blood T cell repertoires in COVID-19. Sequenced by immunoSEQ multiplex PCR; TCRdb stores in-frame clones only, minus some. This sample has 120,000 to 150,000 clones, with 80% to 90% found just once. Material: peripheral blood. The receptors here all came from a man of 80 years or more with acute or convalescent COVID-19.

The rearrangement links TRBV27 to TRBJ2-7, with D unresolved. Germline V gives CDR1 MNHEY, CDR2 SMNVEV (reference sequence). Trimming shortened V by 0 bases and J by 3 bases, and 6 bases separated the two germline ends. CDR3 length: 13 amino acids. The CDR3 protein is CASSLSLDYEQYF. The CDR3 DNA follows: TGTGCCAGCAGTTTATCTCTAGACTACGAGCAGTACTTC.

The V and J genes are TRBV4-1 and TRBJ1-6, with 9 bases identical to TRBD1. The CDR3 is 16 residues long. Germline V lookup: CDR1 MGHRA, CDR2 YSYEKL. The junction had 3 bases not matched to a gene; V was cut back by 0 bases and J by 6 bases. CDR3 sequence (DNA): TGCGCCAGCAGCCAAGATAGGGACAGGGTTAATTCACCCCTCCACTTT. Encoded protein: CASSQDRDRVNSPLHF.

This clone was found a few times. The chain has TRBV27 and TRBJ1-4; 11 nucleotides line up with TRBD1. Germline CDR1 is MNHEY and CDR2 is SMNVEV (reference sequence). V gave up 1 base and J gave up 7 bases; unmatched junction bases: 2. This CDR3 comprises 15 residues. The CDR3 protein is CASSLFGTGGEKLFF. The CDR3 DNA is TGTGCCAGCAGTTTATTCGGGACAGGGGGTGAAAAACTGTTTTTT.

The chain has TRBV2 and TRBJ2-3, with 12 bases matching TRBD2. This CDR3 is built from 18 residues. The germline V gene has CDR1 SNHLY and CDR2 FYNNEI. V lost 6 bases to trimming and J lost 2 bases; unmatched junction nucleotides: 12. In DNA form, the CDR3 reads TGTGCCAGCAGCGCGCTGACTAGCGGGAGAACCTCCACAGATACGCAGTATTTT. This translates into CASSALTSGRTSTDTQYF. Full variable domain (outside the CDR3, taken from reference TRBV2 and TRBJ2-3): EPEVTQTPSHQVTQMGQEVILRCVPISNHLYFYWYRQILGQKVEFLVSFYNNEISEKSEIFDDQFSVERPDGSNFTLKIRSTKLEDSAMYFCASSALTSGRTSTDTQYFGPGTRLTVL.

The chain couples TRBV7-2 to TRBJ2-1; 8 positions match TRBD2. CDR1 and CDR2 (germline): SGHTA, FQGNSA. The CDR3 extends over 14 amino acids. With V trimmed by 5 bases and J by 2 bases, 2 bases remained unmatched. The CDR3 DNA follows: TGTGCCAGCAGCCCTAGCGGGCCCTACAATGAGCAGTTCTTC. It yields the protein CASSPSGPYNEQFF.

The gene calls are TRBV18 and TRBJ2-1, with D possibly being TRBD2 (6 bases). Trimming took off 6 bases at V and 7 bases at J, with 19 bases between the two ends. The CDR3 runs 15 residues. Germline V CDR1 and CDR2: KGHSH, LQKENI. CDR3 nucleotide sequence: TGTGCCAGCTCCCCCAATAGCGGATACGTAAATGAGCAGTTCTTC. It translates to CASSPNSGYVNEQFF.

The chain carries TRBV30 and TRBJ1-1; the D gene is possibly TRBD1 (6 bases). V lost 7 bases, J lost 3 bases, and 15 bases lay in between. Germline CDR1 and CDR2: GTSNPN and SVGIG (reference sequence). This CDR3 comprises 13 residues. CDR3 nucleotide sequence: TGTGCCTTAACGACAGGATACGACACTGAAGCTTTCTTT. Translating it yields CALTTGYDTEAFF.

V is TRBV11-2 and J is TRBJ2-5; 8 nucleotides line up with TRBD2. This CDR3 comprises 14 residues. The V segment lost 2 bases and the J segment 4 bases; nucleotides outside the gene matches: 3. From germline, CDR1 is SGHAT and CDR2 FQNNGV. The CDR3 here is CASSLSGSRETQYF. The CDR3 DNA is TGTGCCAGCAGCTTAAGCGGGAGTCGAGAGACCCAGTACTTC.

The chain links TRBV6-1 to TRBJ1-2, with D hard to call. CDR3 length: 13 residues. Germline V gene data show CDR1 as MNHNS and CDR2 as SASEGT. Trimming cost V 2 bases and J 4 bases, with 8 bases left between them. The CDR3 DNA follows: TGTGCCAGCAGTGAATTGGCCTCCTATGGCTACACCTTC. As protein: CASSELASYGYTF.

This clone has more than one count but fewer than ten. This chain uses TRBV13 with TRBJ2-1, with TRBD2 identical over 14 bases. After removal of 2 bases from V and 7 bases from J, the junction contained 7 bases not matched to a gene. Germline assignment: CDR1 PRHDT and CDR2 FYEKMQ (reference sequence). This CDR3 spans 17 amino acids. The CDR3 loop reads CASSLYPGTSGRNEQFF. CDR3 bases: TGTGCCAGCAGCTTATACCCCGGGACTAGCGGGAGAAATGAGCAGTTCTTC. Complete variable domain (other parts from reference TRBV13 and TRBJ2-1): AAGVIQSPRHLIKEKRETATLKCYPIPRHDTVYWYQQGPGQDPQFLISFYEKMQSDKGSIPDRFSAQQFSDYHSELNMSSLELGDSALYFCASSLYPGTSGRNEQFFGPGTRLTVL.

V and J are TRBV7-8 and TRBJ1-5, with 7 bases that match TRBD1. CDR1 is SGHVS and CDR2 is FQNEAQ in the germline V gene. The CDR3 loop spans 17 amino acids. The V and J ends lost 5 bases and 0 bases, in that order; junction bases with no gene match: 10. CDR3 region: CASSTIRGQVSNQPQHF. The DNA of the CDR3 is TGTGCCAGCAGCACAATAAGAGGACAGGTTAGCAATCAGCCCCAGCATTTT.

The chain links TRBV27 to TRBJ1-3, with 10 bases identical to TRBD1. CDR3 length: 15 residues. Unmatched junction bases numbered 3, after V lost 4 bases and J lost 3 bases. Looked up from germline, CDR1 is MNHEY and CDR2 is SMNVEV (reference sequence). CDR3 nucleotides: TGTGCCAGCAGTTCGGGACAGGGGATTGGAAACACCATATATTTT. Translating gives CASSSGQGIGNTIYF.

V gene TRBV28 combines with J gene TRBJ2-7, with 8 nucleotides matching TRBD2. The CDR3 is 13 amino acids. The junction had 5 bases not matched to a gene; V was cut back by 6 bases and J by 4 bases. Per germline, CDR1 MDHEN and CDR2 SYDVKM. The CDR3 reads CASRDSGTYEQYF. DNA for the CDR3: TGTGCCAGCAGGGATAGCGGGACGTACGAGCAGTACTTC.

The chain combines TRBV28 with TRBJ1-2; tentatively, D is TRBD1 (6 bases). V dropped 5 bases and J dropped 7 bases, with 11 bases sitting between them. The CDR3 sequence is 12 residues long. Germline-derived CDR1 and CDR2 are MDHEN and SYDVKM. As DNA, the CDR3 is TGTGCCAGCAGTAAATTGACAGGTGGCTACACCTTC. Its translation is CASSKLTGGYTF.

The chain links TRBV7-9 to TRBJ2-7; TRBD1 aligns across 8 bases. The V gene's germline CDR1 is SEHNR and CDR2 FQNEAQ (reference sequence). Trimming at V came to 1 base and at J to 3 bases, leaving 2 bases not matched to a gene. This CDR3 spans 14 amino acids. The CDR3 coding sequence is TGTGCCAGCAGCTTAGGACAGGGGATCTACGAGCAGTACTTC. As protein: CASSLGQGIYEQYF.

The genes are TRBV2 and TRBJ1-6, with 10 bases identical to TRBD1. The CDR3 is made up of 14 amino acids. The germline V gene encodes CDR1 SNHLY and CDR2 FYNNEI. V lost 6 bases, J lost 9 bases, and 5 bases stayed unmatched. The CDR3 sequence: CASSGDRGTSPLHF. The CDR3 DNA reads as TGTGCCAGCAGCGGGGACAGGGGTACTTCACCCCTCCACTTT. The full variable domain, its missing parts supplied by reference TRBV2 and TRBJ1-6, is EPEVTQTPSHQVTQMGQEVILRCVPISNHLYFYWYRQILGQKVEFLVSFYNNEISEKSEIFDDQFSVERPDGSNFTLKIRSTKLEDSAMYFCASSGDRGTSPLHFGNGTRLTVT.

J is TRBJ1-3 and V is TRBV28, with D possibly being TRBD1 (6 bases). V lost 4 bases and J lost 2, with 18 bases in between. The CDR3 spans 17 residues. Germline assignment: CDR1 MDHEN and CDR2 SYDVKM. The CDR3 coding sequence is TGTGCCAGCAGTTCAGCGTCAGGGGTTTGGGCTGGAAACACCATATATTTT. This encodes CASSSASGVWAGNTIYF.

The chain recombines TRBV28 with TRBJ1-5, with D unclear. This CDR3 has 17 amino acids. CDR1 and CDR2 from the germline V gene are MDHEN and SYDVKM. Trimming took off 2 bases at V and 0 bases at J, with 14 bases between the two ends. The CDR3, as DNA: TGTGCCAGCAGTTTAAATTGGGGAGACCATAGCAATCAGCCCCAGCATTTT. Translating it yields CASSLNWGDHSNQPQHF.

This clone was counted a single time. In nucleotides, the CDR3 is TGCGCCAGCAGCTTGGCCCCGGGACAGGGCCACAATGAGCAGTTCTTC. It yields the protein CASSLAPGQGHNEQFF. V and J are TRBV5-1 and TRBJ2-1; 9 positions agree with TRBD1. V was pared by 0 bases and J by 5 bases, with 6 bases of the junction left unmatched. The CDR3 is made up of 16 amino acids. The V gene's germline CDR1 is SGHRS and CDR2 YFSETQ.

The chain uses TRBV5-1 and TRBJ2-1, with 11 positions matching TRBD2. The CDR3 runs 15 residues. V lost 3 bases to trimming and J lost 6 bases; unmatched junction nucleotides: 5. Per germline, CDR1 SGHRS and CDR2 YFSETQ. CDR3 sequence: CASSSFSGRGNEQFF. The CDR3 nucleotides read TGCGCCAGCAGCTCCTTTAGCGGGAGGGGCAATGAGCAGTTCTTC.

The chain employs TRBV24-1 and TRBJ2-1; TRBD1 agrees at 7 bases. Germline trimming cut 3 bases from V and 2 bases from J; bases unmatched to any gene: 12. CDR3 size: 18 residues. The germline gives CDR1 KGHDR, CDR2 SFDVKD. CDR3 protein: CATSDPTGRDSTYNEQFF. The CDR3 DNA reads TGTGCCACCAGTGATCCTACGGGCCGGGACAGCACCTACAATGAGCAGTTCTTC.

The CDR3 nucleotides read TGTGCCAGCAGTACCGGGACAGGCACCGGGGAGCTGTTTTTT. The encoded protein is CASSTGTGTGELFF. The V gene is TRBV28, the J gene TRBJ2-2; TRBD1 matches at 8 bases. The CDR3 is made up of 14 amino acids. Germline lookup yields CDR1 MDHEN and CDR2 SYDVKM. V was pared by 5 bases and J by 4 bases, with 3 bases of the junction left unmatched.

The chain uses TRBV24-1 and TRBJ2-1; 7 positions agree with TRBD2. J gave up 4 bases and V 2 bases, and 10 bases lay outside the gene matches. Germline CDR1 KGHDR, CDR2 SFDVKD. The CDR3 has 17 amino acids. This CDR3 is CATSDSAGVPNYNEQFF. The CDR3 bases are TGTGCCACCAGTGATTCGGCGGGGGTACCGAATTACAATGAGCAGTTCTTC.

V usage is TRBV7-6 and J usage is TRBJ2-3; D may be TRBD2 (5 bases). The germline gives CDR1 SGHVS, CDR2 FNYEAQ. This CDR3 spans 15 amino acids. Trimming took off 2 bases at V and 2 bases at J, with 11 bases between the two ends. The CDR3: CASSLFSAHTDTQYF. The CDR3 DNA is TGTGCCAGCAGCTTATTTAGCGCGCACACAGATACGCAGTATTTT.

The V call is TRBV27, the J call TRBJ2-6, with 9 nucleotides matching TRBD1. Germline V gene sequence: CDR1 MNHEY, CDR2 SMNVEV (reference sequence). CDR3 length equals 22 residues. The V segment lost 6 bases and the J segment 0 bases; nucleotides outside the gene matches: 21. This CDR3 reads CASSLVNSPTGTGRSGANVLTF. The CDR3 nucleotides are TGTGCCAGCAGCTTAGTAAATTCGCCTACCGGGACAGGGCGCTCTGGGGCCAACGTCCTGACTTTC.

This clone is a singleton in its sample. The junction differs from germline at one of its ends, possibly a read error. The chain combines TRBV28 with TRBJ1-1, with TRBD1 identical over 9 bases. Germline assignment: CDR1 MDHEN and CDR2 SYDVKM. The CDR3 is made up of 11 amino acids. CDR3 bases: TGTGCCAGCAGTTTACGGACAGGGGTTGTCTTT. As protein: CASSLRTGVVF.

This chain connects TRBV20-1 to TRBJ1-4; D not certain. Germline V lookup: CDR1 DFQATT, CDR2 SNEGSKA (reference sequence). The CDR3 length is 15 residues. Trimming pared 3 bases from V and 2 bases from J, leaving 13 bases between. CDR3 sequence: CSASSGFTTNEKLFF. CDR3 DNA sequence: TGCAGTGCTAGTTCAGGCTTCACGACTAATGAAAAACTGTTTTTT.